This section outlines one T cell receptor beta chain sequence together with its context. Its antigen is unidentified. Sample-barcoded 5' priming and a J-beta primer mix drove a second PCR of roughly 6 to 12 cycles. Sequencing of every sample gave 2.5 million or more CDR3-containing paired-end reads. In TCRdb, the 5' RACE reads were re-called with MiXCR into one record per CDR3 protein. The sample holds about 640,000 distinct CDR3 sequences, around two fifths seen once. This sample stems from a study of blood T cells in healthy people across ages. Study-wide results and caveats: There were more naive CD4+ cells and higher diversity in long-lived donors than in aged donors. Expanded clonotype changes were possibly confounded by unknown donor CMV status.

The CDR3 has 14 residues. Trimming pared 6 bases from V and 0 bases from J, leaving 11 bases between. PBMCs numbering at least 6 million were isolated per sample. This clonotype was obtained from a man at least 80 years old in good health. The chain employs TRBV12-3 or TRBV12-4 and TRBJ1-1; D possibly corresponds to TRBD1 (6 bases). The material sequenced was blood. The CDR3 sequence is CASSGQLMNTEAFF. The CDR3 DNA follows: TGTGCCAGCAGCGGACAGCTGATGAACACTGAAGCTTTCTTT.